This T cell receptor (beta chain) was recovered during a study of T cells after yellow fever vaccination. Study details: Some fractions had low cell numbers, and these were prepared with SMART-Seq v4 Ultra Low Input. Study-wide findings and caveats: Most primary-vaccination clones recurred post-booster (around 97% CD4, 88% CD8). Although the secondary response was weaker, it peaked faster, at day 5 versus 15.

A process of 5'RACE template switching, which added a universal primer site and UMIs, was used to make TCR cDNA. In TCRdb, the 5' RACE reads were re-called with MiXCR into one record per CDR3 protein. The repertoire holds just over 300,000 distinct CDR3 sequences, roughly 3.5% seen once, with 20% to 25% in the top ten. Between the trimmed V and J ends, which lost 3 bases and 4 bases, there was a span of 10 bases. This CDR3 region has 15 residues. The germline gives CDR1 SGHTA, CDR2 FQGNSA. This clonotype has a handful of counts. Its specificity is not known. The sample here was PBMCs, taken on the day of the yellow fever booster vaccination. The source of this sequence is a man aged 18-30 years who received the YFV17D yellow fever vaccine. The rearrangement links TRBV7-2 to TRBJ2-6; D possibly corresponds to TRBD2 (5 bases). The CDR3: CASSFSARGANVLTF. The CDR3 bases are TGTGCCAGCAGCTTTAGCGCGCGGGGGGCCAACGTCCTGACTTTC.